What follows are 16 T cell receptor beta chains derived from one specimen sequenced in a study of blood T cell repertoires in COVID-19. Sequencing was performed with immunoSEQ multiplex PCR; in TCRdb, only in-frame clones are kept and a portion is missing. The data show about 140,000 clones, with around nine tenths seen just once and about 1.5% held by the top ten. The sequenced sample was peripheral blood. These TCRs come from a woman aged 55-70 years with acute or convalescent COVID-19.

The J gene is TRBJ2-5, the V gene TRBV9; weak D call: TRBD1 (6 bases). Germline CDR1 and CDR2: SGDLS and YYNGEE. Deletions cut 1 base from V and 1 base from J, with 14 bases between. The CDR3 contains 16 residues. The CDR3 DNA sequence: TGTGCCAGCAGCGTATTAGGGGGTCGGGTCCAAGAGACCCAGTACTTC. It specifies CASSVLGGRVQETQYF.

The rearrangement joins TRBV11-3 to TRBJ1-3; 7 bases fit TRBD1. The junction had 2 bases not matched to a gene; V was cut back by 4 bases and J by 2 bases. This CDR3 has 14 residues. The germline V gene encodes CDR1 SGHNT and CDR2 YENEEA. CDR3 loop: CASSSQGTGNTIYF. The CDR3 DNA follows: TGTGCCAGCAGCTCACAGGGGACTGGAAACACCATATATTTT.

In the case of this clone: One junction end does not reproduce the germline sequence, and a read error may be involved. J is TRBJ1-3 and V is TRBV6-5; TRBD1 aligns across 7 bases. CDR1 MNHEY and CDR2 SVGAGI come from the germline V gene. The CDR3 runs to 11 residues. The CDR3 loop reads CASRDSQIFRF. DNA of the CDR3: TGTGCCAGCCGGGACAGCCAGATATTTCGGTTT.

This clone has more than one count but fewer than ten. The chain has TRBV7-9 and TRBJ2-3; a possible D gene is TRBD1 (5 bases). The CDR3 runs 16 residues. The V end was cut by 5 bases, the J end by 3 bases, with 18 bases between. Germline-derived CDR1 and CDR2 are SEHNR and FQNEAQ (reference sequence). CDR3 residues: CASSRQGALSTDTQYF. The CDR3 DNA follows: TGTGCCAGCAGCCGGCAGGGTGCCCTCTCGACAGATACGCAGTATTTT. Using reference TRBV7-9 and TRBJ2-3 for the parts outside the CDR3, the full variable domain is DTGVSQNPRHKITKRGQNVTFRCDPISEHNRLYWYRQTLGQGPEFLTYFQNEAQLEKSRLLSDRFSAERPKGSFSTLEIQRTEQGDSAMYLCASSRQGALSTDTQYFGPGTRLTVL.

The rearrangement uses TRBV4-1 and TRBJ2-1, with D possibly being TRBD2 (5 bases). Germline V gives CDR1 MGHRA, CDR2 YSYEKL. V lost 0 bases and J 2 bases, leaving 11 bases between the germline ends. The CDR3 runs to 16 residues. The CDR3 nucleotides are TGCGCCAGCAGCCAAGATGTCGGGATTACCTACAATGAGCAGTTCTTC. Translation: CASSQDVGITYNEQFF.

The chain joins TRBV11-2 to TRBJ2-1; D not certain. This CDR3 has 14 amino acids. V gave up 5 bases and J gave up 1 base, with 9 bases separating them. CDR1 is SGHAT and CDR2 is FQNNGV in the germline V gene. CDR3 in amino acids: CASSHDNSYNEQFF. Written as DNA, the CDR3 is TGTGCCAGCAGCCATGACAATTCCTACAATGAGCAGTTCTTC. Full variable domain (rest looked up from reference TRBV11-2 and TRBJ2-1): EAGVAQSPRYKIIEKRQSVAFWCNPISGHATLYWYQQILGQGPKLLIQFQNNGVVDDSQLPKDRFSAERLKGVDSTLKIQPAKLEDSAVYLCASSHDNSYNEQFFGPGTRLTVL.

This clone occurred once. CDR3 sequence reads: CASSTVTSGGETQYF. In nucleotides, the CDR3 is TGTGCCAGTAGCACCGTGACTAGCGGGGGGGAGACCCAGTACTTC. This chain joins TRBV19 and TRBJ2-5, with TRBD2 identical over 13 bases. CDR1 and CDR2 from the germline V gene are LNHDA and SQIVND (reference sequence). CDR3 length: 15 residues. V lost 6 bases, J lost 5 bases, and 6 bases stayed unmatched.

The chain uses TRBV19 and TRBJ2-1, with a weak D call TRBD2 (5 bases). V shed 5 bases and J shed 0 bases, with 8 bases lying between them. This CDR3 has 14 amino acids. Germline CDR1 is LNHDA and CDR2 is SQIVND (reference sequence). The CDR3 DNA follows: TGTGCCAGTAGTGGTGGGAGCTCCTACAATGAGCAGTTCTTC. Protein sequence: CASSGGSSYNEQFF.

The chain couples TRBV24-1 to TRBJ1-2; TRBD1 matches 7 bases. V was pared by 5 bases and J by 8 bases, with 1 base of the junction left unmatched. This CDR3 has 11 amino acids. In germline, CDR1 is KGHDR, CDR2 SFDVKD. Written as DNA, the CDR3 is TGTGCCACCAGTGCAGGGGGAGGCTACACCTTC. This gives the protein CATSAGGGYTF.

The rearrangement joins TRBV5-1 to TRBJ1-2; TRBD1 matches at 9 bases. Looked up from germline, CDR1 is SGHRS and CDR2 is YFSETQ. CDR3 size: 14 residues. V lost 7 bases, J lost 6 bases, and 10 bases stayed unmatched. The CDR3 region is CASRPDRGMDGYTF. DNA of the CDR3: TGCGCCAGCCGCCCGGACAGGGGAATGGATGGCTACACCTTC.

CDR3 region: CASSQTRGEEGTSRSSYNSPLHF. The CDR3 region has the DNA TGTGCCAGCAGCCAAACTCGTGGTGAAGAAGGGACAAGTCGAAGCTCCTATAATTCACCCCTCCACTTT. V and J are TRBV3-1 (or the pseudogene TRBV3-2) and TRBJ1-6, with TRBD1 as a possible D gene (6 bases). This CDR3 is built from 23 residues. Trimming removed 2 bases from V and 0 bases from J, with 29 bases in between. Germline V CDR1 and CDR2: LGHDT, YNNKEL (reference sequence).

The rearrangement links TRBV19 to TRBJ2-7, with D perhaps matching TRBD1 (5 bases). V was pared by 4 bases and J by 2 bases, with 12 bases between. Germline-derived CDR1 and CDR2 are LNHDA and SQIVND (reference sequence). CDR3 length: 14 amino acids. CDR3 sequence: CASSNQGQTYEQYF. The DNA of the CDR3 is TGTGCCAGTAGTAACCAGGGCCAAACCTACGAGCAGTACTTC.

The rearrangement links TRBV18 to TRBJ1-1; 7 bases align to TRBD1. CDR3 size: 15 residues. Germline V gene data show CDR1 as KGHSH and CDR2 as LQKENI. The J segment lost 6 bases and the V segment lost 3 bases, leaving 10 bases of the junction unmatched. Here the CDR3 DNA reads TGTGCCAGCTCACCGGGGAGGACAGGAACGGCTGAAGCTTTCTTT. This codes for CASSPGRTGTAEAFF.

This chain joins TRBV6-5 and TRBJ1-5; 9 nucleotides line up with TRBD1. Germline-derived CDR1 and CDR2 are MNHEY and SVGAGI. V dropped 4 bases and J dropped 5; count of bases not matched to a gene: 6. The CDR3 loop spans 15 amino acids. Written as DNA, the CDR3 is TGTGCCAGCAGTTCAGGACAGGGGTGGTATCAGCCCCAGCATTTT. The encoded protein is CASSSGQGWYQPQHF.

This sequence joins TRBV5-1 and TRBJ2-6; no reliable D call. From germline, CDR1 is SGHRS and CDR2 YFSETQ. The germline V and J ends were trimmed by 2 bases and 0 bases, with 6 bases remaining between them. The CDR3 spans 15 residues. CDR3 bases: TGCGCCAGCAGCTTCGGAGCCTCTGGGGCCAACGTCCTGACTTTC. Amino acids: CASSFGASGANVLTF.

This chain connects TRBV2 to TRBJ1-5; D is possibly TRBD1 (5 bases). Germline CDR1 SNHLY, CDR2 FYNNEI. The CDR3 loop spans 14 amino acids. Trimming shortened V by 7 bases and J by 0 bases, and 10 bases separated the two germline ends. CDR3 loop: CASTRANSNQPQHF. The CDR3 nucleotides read TGTGCCAGCACCAGGGCCAATAGCAATCAGCCCCAGCATTTT. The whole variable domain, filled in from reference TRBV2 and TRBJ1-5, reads EPEVTQTPSHQVTQMGQEVILRCVPISNHLYFYWYRQILGQKVEFLVSFYNNEISEKSEIFDDQFSVERPDGSNFTLKIRSTKLEDSAMYFCASTRANSNQPQHFGDGTRLSIL.